These 25 T cell receptor beta chains were sequenced from one sample in a study of cytotoxic CD8 clonotypes in ibrutinib-treated CLL. The protocol was immunoSEQ multiplex PCR, while the TCRdb copy is restricted to in-frame clones and leaves out a portion. The sample holds some 43,000 clones, about 70% seen once. This specimen was PBMCs, taken after 12 months of ibrutinib treatment. These receptors were collected from a human donor with chronic lymphocytic leukemia.

This chain uses TRBV6-5 with TRBJ2-7; the D gene is possibly TRBD2 (6 bases). CDR3 size: 11 residues. Trimming cost V 5 bases and J 11 bases, with 13 bases left between them. CDR1 and CDR2 (germline): MNHEY, SVGAGI. CDR3 in amino acids: CASSTGGGKYF. CDR3 sequence (DNA): TGTGCCAGCAGTACCGGTGGGGGGAAGTACTTC.

This clone was found a few times. This chain uses TRBV6-5 with TRBJ1-2; D is unresolved. The CDR3 covers 13 residues. V lost 7 bases and J lost 0, with 9 bases in between. In germline, CDR1 is MNHEY, CDR2 SVGAGI. In DNA form, the CDR3 reads TGTGCCAGCAAAACCGGGGCTAACTATGGCTACACCTTC. Its translation is CASKTGANYGYTF.

V usage is TRBV29-1 and J usage is TRBJ2-7; TRBD2 aligns across 7 bases. CDR1 SQVTM and CDR2 ANQGSEA come from the germline V gene. Losses at the gene ends were 6 bases for V and 0 bases for J; bases not matched to a gene: 2. CDR3 size: 12 residues. In nucleotides, the CDR3 is TGCAGCGTGCGGGGGAGCTCCTACGAGCAGTACTTC. Its translation: CSVRGSSYEQYF.

The chain is built from TRBV2 and TRBJ2-7, with TRBD1 matching over 8 bases. The CDR3 consists of 16 residues. V trimming: 7 bases; J trimming: 4 bases; junction bases outside the gene matches: 15. In germline, CDR1 is SNHLY, CDR2 FYNNEI. The CDR3 bases are TGTGCCAGCAAACGGTTTGGACAGGGATCCGCGTACGAGCAGTACTTC. Translating it yields CASKRFGQGSAYEQYF.

CDR3 protein: CASSVALGGSYEQYF. As DNA, the CDR3 is TGTGCCAGCAGCGTAGCTTTGGGGGGCTCCTACGAGCAGTACTTC. The chain couples TRBV9 to TRBJ2-7; a weak D match, TRBD2 (6 bases). CDR1 and CDR2 (germline): SGDLS, YYNGEE. CDR3 length equals 15 residues. V was shortened by 0 bases and J by 0 bases, with 10 bases between the two germline ends.

This clone showed up just a few times. The chain joins TRBV15 to TRBJ1-2, with no clear D. The CDR3 spans 16 residues. V lost 0 bases and J 4 bases, leaving 15 bases between the germline ends. Germline CDR1 LNHNV, CDR2 YYDKDF (reference sequence). CDR3 bases: TGTGCCACCAGCAGAGATCGTGGCGGTTTTAGCTATGGCTACACCTTC. Protein sequence: CATSRDRGGFSYGYTF.

In its sample, this clone was seen once. V and J are TRBV7-9 and TRBJ2-7; no clear D. The CDR3 totals 14 residues. Germline V gene sequence: CDR1 SEHNR, CDR2 FQNEAQ (reference sequence). V was clipped by 1 base and J by 1 base, with 8 bases between them. CDR3 nucleotide sequence: TGTGCCAGCAGCTTAGTAGGCAGATCCTACGAGCAGTACTTC. Translated: CASSLVGRSYEQYF.

The genes are TRBV6-5 and TRBJ2-7; D is ambiguous. CDR1 is MNHEY, CDR2 SVGAGI, per germline. CDR3 length equals 15 residues. With 2 bases removed from V and 0 bases from J, the gap between germline ends came to 11 bases. The CDR3 loop is CASSYGLEASYEQYF. CDR3 coding DNA: TGTGCCAGCAGTTACGGGCTAGAGGCCTCCTACGAGCAGTACTTC.

The J gene is TRBJ2-7, the V gene TRBV5-6; 7 bases map to TRBD1. The J segment lost 4 bases and the V segment lost 4 bases, leaving 8 bases of the junction unmatched. Per germline, CDR1 SGHDT and CDR2 YYEEEE. CDR3 size: 14 residues. The CDR3 here is CASSLRDSRYEQYF. DNA of the CDR3: TGTGCCAGCAGCCTCCGGGACAGCAGATACGAGCAGTACTTC. The full variable domain, rest sourced from reference TRBV5-6 and TRBJ2-7, is DAGVTQSPTHLIKTRGQQVTLRCSPKSGHDTVSWYQQALGQGPQFIFQYYEEEERQRGNFPDRFSGHQFPNYSSELNVNALLLGDSALYLCASSLRDSRYEQYFGPGTRLTVT.

This sequence joins TRBV27 and TRBJ1-1; D is unclear. This CDR3 has 16 residues. V lost 3 bases to trimming and J lost 1 base, with 15 bases between them. Germline-derived CDR1 and CDR2 are MNHEY and SMNVEV (reference sequence). CDR3 nucleotide sequence: TGTGCCAGCAGTTTGGGGATGAGGGCGGGGAACACTGAAGCTTTCTTT. Translating it yields CASSLGMRAGNTEAFF.

The rearrangement links TRBV7-9 to TRBJ2-1, with 8 bases identical to TRBD1. The germline V gene encodes CDR1 SEHNR and CDR2 FQNEAQ (reference sequence). The J segment lost 7 bases and the V segment lost 5 bases, leaving 13 bases of the junction unmatched. This CDR3 is built from 16 residues. CDR3 protein: CASSHPGTGPRNEQFF. The CDR3 nucleotides are TGTGCCAGCAGCCATCCCGGGACAGGCCCTCGAAATGAGCAGTTCTTC.

V is TRBV19 and J is TRBJ2-1; tentative D call: TRBD2 (6 bases). The CDR3 covers 16 residues. Trimming took 7 bases from V and 4 from J, leaving 20 bases between them. Germline loops: CDR1 LNHDA, CDR2 SQIVND (reference sequence). In DNA, the CDR3 is TGTGCCAGTACCCCCTCTTATGCGGGGATATACAATGAGCAGTTCTTC. Translating gives CASTPSYAGIYNEQFF.

CDR3 protein: CASSPGEFVGDTQYF. The CDR3, as DNA: TGTGCCAGCAGTCCAGGCGAGTTCGTGGGAGATACGCAGTATTTT. The rearrangement uses TRBV2 and TRBJ2-3; D is unclear. Germline V gene sequence: CDR1 SNHLY, CDR2 FYNNEI. CDR3 length: 15 amino acids. V was pared by 5 bases and J by 5 bases, with 17 bases between.

This chain uses TRBV4-1 with TRBJ1-2, with D possibly TRBD1 on 5 matching bases. Trimming stripped 1 base from V and 7 bases from J, with 16 bases between. This CDR3 region has 15 residues. Germline V gene sequence: CDR1 MGHRA, CDR2 YSYEKL. The CDR3 DNA reads TGCGCCAGCAGCCAAGGATCGGGGGAAAAACTTGGCTACACCTTC. It translates to CASSQGSGEKLGYTF.

Only a few counts were recorded for this clone. This chain links TRBV6-5 with TRBJ1-6; 8 nucleotides line up with TRBD1. CDR3 length: 15 amino acids. The germline V gene encodes CDR1 MNHEY and CDR2 SVGAGI. V was pared by 7 bases and J by 6 bases, with 8 bases of the junction left unmatched. This chain's CDR3 is CASTGDRNSNSPLHF. The CDR3 DNA reads as TGTGCCAGCACCGGGGACAGGAACTCTAATTCACCCCTCCACTTT.

The chain is built from TRBV9 and TRBJ2-2; D is tentatively TRBD1 or TRBD2 (5 bases each). The CDR3 consists of 16 residues. From germline, CDR1 is SGDLS and CDR2 YYNGEE. V lost 3 bases, J lost 3 bases, and 15 bases lay in between. The CDR3 nucleotides read TGTGCCAGCAGCGGGAAAAGGGGAGCCCACACCGGGGAGCTGTTTTTT. This codes for CASSGKRGAHTGELFF.

In this sample, this clone turned up a few times. The gene calls are TRBV10-3 and TRBJ2-7; D is uncertain. Trimming took 5 bases from V and 7 from J, leaving 9 bases between them. CDR1 and CDR2 from the germline V gene are ENHRY and SYGVKD. CDR3 length: 11 amino acids. CDR3 sequence reads: CAISKTSEQYF. DNA of the CDR3: TGTGCCATCAGTAAAACGAGTGAGCAGTACTTC.

The gene calls are TRBV6-6 and TRBJ1-2; the D is unclear. The V gene's germline CDR1 is MNHNY and CDR2 SVGAGI (reference sequence). V was pared by 5 bases and J by 2 bases, with 6 bases between. There are 12 residues in the CDR3. The CDR3 reads CASSEQNYGYTF. Here the CDR3 DNA reads TGTGCCAGCAGTGAGCAGAACTATGGCTACACCTTC.

The chain combines TRBV5-1 with TRBJ2-2; 12 bases are shared with TRBD2. There are 16 residues in the CDR3. V was pared by 0 bases and J by 4 bases, with 1 base of the junction left unmatched. Germline V gives CDR1 SGHRS, CDR2 YFSETQ. CDR3 coding DNA: TGCGCCAGCAGCTTGGGGACTAGCGGGACCACCGGGGAGCTGTTTTTT. Protein: CASSLGTSGTTGELFF.

By sample share, this clone is medium-sized. The rearrangement uses TRBV7-2 and TRBJ1-1; possibly TRBD1 for D (5 bases). Trimming took off 5 bases at V and 2 bases at J, with 9 bases between the two ends. The germline V gene encodes CDR1 SGHTA and CDR2 FQGNSA. The CDR3 has 13 amino acids. The DNA of the CDR3 is TGTGCCAGCAGCATATGGACAAACACTGAAGCTTTCTTT. Translation: CASSIWTNTEAFF.

V is TRBV6-1 and J is TRBJ1-1; TRBD1 is a possible D gene (6 bases). The CDR3 contains 13 residues. V gave up 7 bases and J gave up 4 bases, with 13 bases separating them. Per the germline V gene, CDR1 is MNHNS and CDR2 is SASEGT. The CDR3 here is CASMVTGSTEAFF. CDR3 DNA: TGTGCCAGCATGGTCACAGGGAGCACTGAAGCTTTCTTT.

V is TRBV5-6 and J is TRBJ2-7; TRBD1 matches 8 bases. This CDR3 comprises 13 residues. The V segment lost 6 bases and the J segment 2 bases; nucleotides outside the gene matches: 4. Germline V gene sequence: CDR1 SGHDT, CDR2 YYEEEE. For the CDR3, the DNA is TGTGCCAGCACCTCGACAGGGGCCTACGAGCAGTACTTC. This translates into CASTSTGAYEQYF. Filled out from reference TRBV5-6 and TRBJ2-7, the complete variable domain reads DAGVTQSPTHLIKTRGQQVTLRCSPKSGHDTVSWYQQALGQGPQFIFQYYEEEERQRGNFPDRFSGHQFPNYSSELNVNALLLGDSALYLCASTSTGAYEQYFGPGTRLTVT.

The CDR3 sequence is CASSEPGRPNYGYTF. The CDR3 bases are TGTGCCAGCTCAGAACCGGGACGCCCTAACTATGGCTACACCTTC. This chain uses TRBV18 with TRBJ1-2, with a weak D call TRBD1 (5 bases). CDR3 length: 15 residues. Germline CDR1 reads KGHSH; CDR2 reads LQKENI. V lost 5 bases to trimming and J lost 0 bases, with 13 bases between them.

J is TRBJ2-7 and V is TRBV9, with TRBD1 as a possible D gene (6 bases). The V gene's germline CDR1 is SGDLS and CDR2 YYNGEE. V was pared by 0 bases and J by 1 base, with 11 bases between. The CDR3 length is 15 residues. The CDR3 DNA reads as TGTGCCAGCAGCGTAGGTCAGGGGCGTTCCTACGAGCAGTACTTC. Its protein product is CASSVGQGRSYEQYF. The full variable domain, its missing parts supplied by reference TRBV9 and TRBJ2-7, is DSGVTQTPKHLITATGQRVTLRCSPRSGDLSVYWYQQSLDQGLQFLIQYYNGEERAKGNILERFSAQQFPDLHSELNLSSLELGDSALYFCASSVGQGRSYEQYFGPGTRLTVT.

This sequence joins TRBV19 and TRBJ1-3; D not certain. CDR3 length: 13 residues. The germline V and J ends were trimmed by 9 bases and 2 bases, with 11 bases remaining between them. Germline CDR1 and CDR2: LNHDA and SQIVND (reference sequence). CDR3: CASGIAAGNTIYF. DNA for the CDR3: TGTGCCAGCGGGATTGCGGCTGGAAACACCATATATTTT.